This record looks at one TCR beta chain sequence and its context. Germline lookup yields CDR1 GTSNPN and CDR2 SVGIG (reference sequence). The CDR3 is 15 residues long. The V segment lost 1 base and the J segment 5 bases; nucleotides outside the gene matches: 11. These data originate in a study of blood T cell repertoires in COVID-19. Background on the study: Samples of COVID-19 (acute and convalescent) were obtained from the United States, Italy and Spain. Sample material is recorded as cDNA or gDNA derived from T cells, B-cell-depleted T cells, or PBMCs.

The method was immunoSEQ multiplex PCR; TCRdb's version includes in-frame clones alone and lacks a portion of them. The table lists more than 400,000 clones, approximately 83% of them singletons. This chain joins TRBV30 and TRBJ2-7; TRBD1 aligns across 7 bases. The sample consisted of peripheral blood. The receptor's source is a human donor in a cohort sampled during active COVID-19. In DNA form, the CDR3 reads TGTGCCTGGAGTGCGGGAAGGACAGGTCTTAACGAGCAGTACTTC. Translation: CAWSAGRTGLNEQYF.